The 23 T cell receptor beta chains presented below share a single source sample, sequenced in a study of T cells after yellow fever vaccination. TCRdb analysed the 5' RACE reads with MiXCR anew, one entry per CDR3 protein. The sample has 300,000 to 350,000 distinct CDR3 sequences; roughly 4% are singletons. Sequenced here: PBMCs, sampled 5 days after the yellow fever booster vaccination. Receptors were obtained from a man aged 18-30 years who received the YFV17D yellow fever vaccine.

A few counts support this clonotype. This chain connects TRBV24-1 to TRBJ2-1; 7 positions match TRBD1. The V gene's germline CDR1 is KGHDR and CDR2 SFDVKD. CDR3 length equals 14 residues. V lost 0 bases and J lost 6; bases outside the gene matches: 1. The CDR3 DNA sequence: TGTGCCACCAGTGATTTGAGGGGGCGCAATGAGCAGTTCTTC. Translated: CATSDLRGRNEQFF.

Note on this clonotype: The junction differs from germline at one of its ends, possibly a read error. The chain combines TRBV6-6 with TRBJ2-3; 7 nucleotides match TRBD1. CDR3 length equals 16 residues. Germline-derived CDR1 and CDR2 are MNHNY and SVGAGI (reference sequence). The CDR3 is CASSLMVQGSTDTEYF. The CDR3 bases are TGTGCCAGCAGTCTCATGGTACAGGGGTCCACAGATACGGAGTATTTT.

The J gene is TRBJ1-5, the V gene TRBV29-1; no clear D gene. The CDR3 spans 12 residues. The germline V and J ends were trimmed by 4 bases and 5 bases, with 9 bases remaining between them. CDR1 is SQVTM, CDR2 ANQGSEA, per germline. The DNA for the CDR3 is TGCAGCGTTGGAGACGTAGATCAGCCCCAGCATTTT. Amino acids: CSVGDVDQPQHF.

This clonotype has just a few counts. The genes are TRBV5-1 and TRBJ2-7; D is perhaps TRBD2 (5 bases). Germline CDR1 and CDR2: SGHRS and YFSETQ. The ends were cut back, 0 bases at V and 2 bases at J, with 12 bases in the middle. CDR3 length: 15 amino acids. The CDR3 nucleotides read TGCGCCAGCAGCTTGGGGCAGGTGAGGGCCTACGAGCAGTACTTC. Translation gives CASSLGQVRAYEQYF.

This clonotype has only a few counts. This chain joins TRBV28 and TRBJ2-1; D unclear. V lost 2 bases, J lost 12 bases, and 17 bases lay in between. Germline V CDR1 and CDR2: MDHEN, SYDVKM. CDR3 size: 14 residues. The CDR3 spells CASSLLAPHVLQFF. CDR3 sequence (DNA): TGTGCCAGCAGTTTACTGGCCCCCCATGTCTTGCAGTTCTTC.

This clonotype was seen only a few times. The gene calls are TRBV7-6 and TRBJ2-2, with unresolved D. Trimming stripped 2 bases from V and 6 bases from J, with 7 bases between. Per the germline V gene, CDR1 is SGHVS and CDR2 is FNYEAQ. CDR3 length: 13 amino acids. The CDR3 DNA sequence: TGTGCCAGCAGCTTATACGGCGCCGGGGAGCTGTTTTTT. Encoded protein: CASSLYGAGELFF.

This clonotype came up many times. The genes are TRBV5-1 and TRBJ1-1; a weak D match, TRBD1 (5 bases). Trimming removed 0 bases from V and 9 bases from J, with 15 bases in between. CDR1 is SGHRS, CDR2 YFSETQ, per germline. The CDR3 is 14 residues long. CDR3 residues: CASSLDTVGLQAFF. The CDR3 DNA reads as TGCGCCAGCAGCTTGGATACCGTGGGGCTCCAAGCTTTCTTT.

The chain is built from TRBV19 and TRBJ2-7; D remains unclear. Germline assignment: CDR1 LNHDA and CDR2 SQIVND (reference sequence). CDR3 size: 17 residues. V lost 3 bases and J lost 2, with 20 bases in between. CDR3 amino acids: CASSIQLTSRSPYEQYF. DNA of the CDR3: TGTGCCAGTAGTATCCAACTGACGTCCAGGTCCCCCTACGAGCAGTACTTC.

This chain joins TRBV12-3 or TRBV12-4 and TRBJ2-3; D may match TRBD1 or TRBD2 (5 bases each). CDR3 length: 14 residues. Trimming cost V 4 bases and J 2 bases, with 10 bases left between them. As DNA, the CDR3 is TGTGCCAGCAGTTCTCTCGGGGCCACAGATACGCAGTATTTT. This codes for CASSSLGATDTQYF.

The rearrangement links TRBV7-2 to TRBJ2-4, with TRBD1 matching over 9 bases. The CDR3 has 16 amino acids. J was trimmed by 1 base and V by 5 bases; bases with no gene match: 6. Germline V CDR1 and CDR2: SGHTA, FQGNSA. Here the CDR3 DNA reads TGTGCCAGCAGCCCCGGACAGGGGAGGGCCAAAAACATTCAGTACTTC. Encoded protein: CASSPGQGRAKNIQYF. The variable domain in full, completed from reference TRBV7-2 and TRBJ2-4, reads GAGVSQSPSNKVTEKGKDVELRCDPISGHTALYWYRQSLGQGLEFLIYFQGNSAPDKSGLPSDRFSAERTGGSVSTLTIQRTQQEDSAVYLCASSPGQGRAKNIQYFGAGTRLSVL.

This clonotype showed up many times. The genes are TRBV4-1 and TRBJ2-3, with 8 bases identical to TRBD2. V trimming: 0 bases; J trimming: 2 bases; junction bases outside the gene matches: 1. Germline CDR1 reads MGHRA; CDR2 reads YSYEKL. This CDR3 contains 15 residues. CDR3 sequence (DNA): TGCGCCAGCAGCCAAGAACTAGCGGACACAGATACGCAGTATTTT. This gives the protein CASSQELADTDTQYF.

There are a few counts of this clonotype. This chain uses TRBV3-1 with TRBJ1-1; no definite D call. The V end lost 0 bases, the J end lost 4 bases, and 18 bases lay between the germline ends. From germline, CDR1 is LGHDT and CDR2 YNNKEL (reference sequence). The CDR3 sequence is 17 residues long. The CDR3 DNA is TGTGCCAGCAGCCAAGATAGGACCCGTAGCGAGTCCACTGAAGCTTTCTTT. Translated: CASSQDRTRSESTEAFF.

The chain joins TRBV6-5 to TRBJ1-1, with D unclear. Deletions cut 8 bases from V and 1 base from J, with 11 bases between. CDR1 and CDR2 from the germline V gene are MNHEY and SVGAGI. The CDR3 is 13 amino acids. The CDR3 sequence is CASSIRENTEAFF. DNA for the CDR3: TGTGCCAGCTCCATCCGGGAGAACACTGAAGCTTTCTTT.

This clonotype was recorded many times. J is TRBJ2-1 and V is TRBV6-2 or TRBV6-3; TRBD2 matches at 8 bases. There are 16 residues in the CDR3. Germline loops: CDR1 MNHEY, CDR2 SVGEGT. Trimming at V came to 2 bases and at J to 9 bases, leaving 12 bases not matched to a gene. CDR3 sequence: CASSYRGRGDQSEQFF. The CDR3 DNA sequence: TGTGCCAGCAGTTACCGGGGGCGGGGGGACCAATCTGAGCAGTTCTTC.

DNA for the CDR3: TGCGCCAGCAGTTCCCGACAGGGCGCCCTCGCCGGTGGCTACACCTTC. Translation gives CASSSRQGALAGGYTF. The chain has TRBV5-1 and TRBJ1-2; 7 bases match TRBD1. From germline, CDR1 is SGHRS and CDR2 YFSETQ. CDR3 size: 16 residues. V was clipped by 5 bases and J by 7 bases; unmatched bases: 17. Combining the CDR3 with reference TRBV5-1 and TRBJ1-2 gives the whole variable domain KAGVTQTPRYLIKTRGQQVTLSCSPISGHRSVSWYQQTPGQGLQFLFEYFSETQRNKGNFPGRFSGRQFSNSRSEMNVSTLELGDSALYLCASSSRQGALAGGYTFGSGTRLTVV.

This clonotype was picked up a small number of times. This chain joins TRBV7-2 and TRBJ2-1; TRBD1 or TRBD2 may be the D gene (5 bases each). The CDR3 has 16 residues. Germline V gene lookup returns CDR1 SGHTA and CDR2 FQGNSA. The germline V and J ends were trimmed by 1 base and 0 bases, with 10 bases remaining between them. This CDR3 is CASSLGDRPSYNEQFF. CDR3 coding DNA: TGTGCCAGCAGCTTAGGGGACCGCCCCTCCTACAATGAGCAGTTCTTC.

This clonotype was detected a few times. The chain couples TRBV2 to TRBJ1-2, with TRBD1 as a possible D gene (6 bases). The CDR3 is 13 amino acids. Germline lookup yields CDR1 SNHLY and CDR2 FYNNEI. V was trimmed by 4 bases and J by 9 bases, leaving 15 bases between them. CDR3 DNA: TGTGCCAGCAGTGGAGGGGGAAAAGGGAGCTACACCTTC. Its translation is CASSGGGKGSYTF.

This clonotype was seen at least ten times. The chain recombines TRBV15 with TRBJ1-1; the D is unclear. CDR3 length equals 15 residues. Trimming took off 0 bases at V and 4 bases at J, with 12 bases between the two ends. CDR1 is LNHNV, CDR2 YYDKDF, per germline (reference sequence). CDR3 nucleotide sequence: TGTGCCACCAGCAGAGATTTTAGGGTGGGCACTGAAGCTTTCTTT. It is translated as CATSRDFRVGTEAFF.

The chain uses TRBV4-1 and TRBJ2-7; D possibly corresponds to TRBD1 (6 bases). The CDR3 spans 15 residues. The germline CDR1 and CDR2 sequences are MGHRA and YSYEKL. Trimming left V 1 base short and J 3 bases short, with 13 bases between. The CDR3 is CASSQVWGQIYEQYV. In DNA, the CDR3 is TGCGCCAGCAGCCAAGTCTGGGGGCAAATCTACGAGCAGTACGTC.

This clonotype was counted a few times. The chain uses TRBV6-6 and TRBJ2-1; D not resolved. In germline, CDR1 is MNHNY, CDR2 SVGAGI (reference sequence). The CDR3 is made up of 13 amino acids. V lost 2 bases, J lost 9 bases, and 11 bases lay in between. CDR3 in DNA: TGTGCCAGCAGTTACCCTCCAGTGGGTGAGCAGTTCTTC. Encoded protein: CASSYPPVGEQFF.

This clonotype was recorded at least ten times. The genes are TRBV28 and TRBJ2-4; D remains ambiguous. There are 15 residues in the CDR3. V was cut by 5 bases and J by 1 base, with 12 bases left in between. The germline V gene has CDR1 MDHEN and CDR2 SYDVKM. Here the CDR3 reads CASSPGTRAKNIQYF. Written as DNA, the CDR3 is TGTGCCAGCAGTCCGGGTACGAGGGCCAAAAACATTCAGTACTTC.

Many counts were recorded for this clonotype. V usage is TRBV20-1 and J usage is TRBJ2-7; no reliable D call. The CDR3 consists of 11 residues. V was clipped by 5 bases and J by 3 bases, with 8 bases between them. Germline loops: CDR1 DFQATT, CDR2 SNEGSKA (reference sequence). The CDR3 reads CSAANDYEQYV. Written as DNA, the CDR3 is TGCAGTGCTGCCAACGACTACGAGCAGTACGTC.

This sequence joins TRBV27 and TRBJ1-4, with D possibly matching TRBD1 (5 bases). Germline loops: CDR1 MNHEY, CDR2 SMNVEV (reference sequence). This CDR3 comprises 16 residues. Trimming left V 6 bases short and J 12 bases short, with 26 bases between. The CDR3 sequence is CASSRGPGHAGGELFF. CDR3 in DNA: TGTGCCAGCAGCCGAGGACCTGGGCATGCGGGGGGGGAACTGTTTTTT.